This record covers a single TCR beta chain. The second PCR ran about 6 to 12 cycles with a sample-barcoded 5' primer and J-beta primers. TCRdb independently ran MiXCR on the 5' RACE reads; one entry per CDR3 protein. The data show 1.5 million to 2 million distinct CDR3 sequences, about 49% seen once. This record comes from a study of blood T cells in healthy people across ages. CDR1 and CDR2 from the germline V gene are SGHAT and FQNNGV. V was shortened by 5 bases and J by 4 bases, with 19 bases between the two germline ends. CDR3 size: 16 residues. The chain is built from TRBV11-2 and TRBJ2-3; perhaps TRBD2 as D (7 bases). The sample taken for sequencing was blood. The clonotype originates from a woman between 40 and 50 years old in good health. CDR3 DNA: TGTGCCAGCAGCCACAGAAGTGGGGGGGCCCCAGATACGCAGTATTTT. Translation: CASSHRSGGAPDTQYF.